This TCR beta chain was sequenced in a study of OX40 agonist ivuxolimab in advanced cancers. Study summary: Partial responses occurred in three patients (one hepatocellular carcinoma, two cutaneous melanoma).

Trimming took off 5 bases at V and 0 bases at J, with 15 bases between the two ends. Germline CDR1 and CDR2: SNHLY and FYNNEI. The length of the CDR3 is 16 residues. This clone was counted a single time. Its antigen is unidentified. Produced via immunoSEQ multiplex PCR; TCRdb's table is partial and in-frame only. The profile shows 65,000 to 90,000 clones, 92% of them singletons. Study-wide results and limits: Averaging showed that CD8+ T cells had more expanded clones than CD4+ did. What antigens the expanded peripheral T cells recognized was never established. Partial responders at 0.1-3.0 mg/kg showed near-lowest clonal expansion.

The specimen was CD4+ or CD8+ T cells sorted from blood, collected in a trial of the OX40 agonist ivuxolimab. The origin of this receptor is an adult with an advanced solid tumor such as melanoma, head and neck, liver or kidney cancer. The J gene is TRBJ2-3, the V gene TRBV2; D gene uncertain. CDR3 DNA: TGTGCCAGCAGTACCCCGGACGAGACTAGCACAGATACGCAGTATTTT. Its translation: CASSTPDETSTDTQYF.